This record covers a single T cell receptor (beta chain). Its antigen remains unidentified. Trimming took 4 bases from V and 3 from J, leaving 8 bases between them. The V gene's germline CDR1 is SGHTS and CDR2 YDEGEE. The CDR3 totals 13 residues. This sample was included in a study of cytomegalovirus exposure and HLA in healthy donors. Points from the study as a whole: Rarity held for most TCR sequences, but there were some public TCRs that occurred in many donors. A further, later analysis showed that HLA-associated TCR beta chains (compared with equally common others) were more clonally expanded.

Both 60 Vbeta primers and 13 Jbeta primers went into the PCR. The repertoire was sequenced with immunoSEQ multiplex PCR; TCRdb's copy has only in-frame clones and lacks some. Of approximately 180,000 clones in the sample, about 13% are singletons; the top ten hold 7.5% to 10%. The chain carries TRBV5-8 and TRBJ1-3; D is unresolved. The source of this sequence is a man aged 50-60 years in good health and CMV-seropositive. The sequenced sample consisted of PBMCs. CDR3 region: CASSPLGGNTIYF. DNA of the CDR3: TGTGCCAGCAGCCCACTAGGTGGAAACACCATATATTTT.